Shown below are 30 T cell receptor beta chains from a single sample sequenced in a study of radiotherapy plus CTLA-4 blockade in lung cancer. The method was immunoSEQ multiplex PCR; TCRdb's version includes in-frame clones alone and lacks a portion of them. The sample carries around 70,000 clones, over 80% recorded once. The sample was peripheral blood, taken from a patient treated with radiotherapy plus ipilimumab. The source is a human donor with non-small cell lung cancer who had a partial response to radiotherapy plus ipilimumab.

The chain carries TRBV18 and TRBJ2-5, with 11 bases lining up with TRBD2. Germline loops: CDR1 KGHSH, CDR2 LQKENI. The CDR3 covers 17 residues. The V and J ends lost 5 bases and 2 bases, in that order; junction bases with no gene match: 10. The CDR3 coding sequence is TGTGCCAGCTCAACGCAACTAGCGGGAGATCTGCAAGAGACCCAGTACTTC. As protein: CASSTQLAGDLQETQYF.

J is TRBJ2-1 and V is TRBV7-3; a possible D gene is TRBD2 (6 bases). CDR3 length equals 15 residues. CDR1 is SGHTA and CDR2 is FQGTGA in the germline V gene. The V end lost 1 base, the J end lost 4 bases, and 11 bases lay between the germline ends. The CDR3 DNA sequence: TGTGCCAGCAGCTTAAAATTAGCGGAATACAATGAGCAGTTCTTC. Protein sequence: CASSLKLAEYNEQFF.

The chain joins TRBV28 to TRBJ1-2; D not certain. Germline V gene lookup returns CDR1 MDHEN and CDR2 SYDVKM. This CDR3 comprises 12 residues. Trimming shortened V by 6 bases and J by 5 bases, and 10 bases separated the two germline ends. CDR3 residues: CASSDTYYGYTF. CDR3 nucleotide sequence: TGTGCCAGCAGCGACACCTATTATGGCTACACCTTC.

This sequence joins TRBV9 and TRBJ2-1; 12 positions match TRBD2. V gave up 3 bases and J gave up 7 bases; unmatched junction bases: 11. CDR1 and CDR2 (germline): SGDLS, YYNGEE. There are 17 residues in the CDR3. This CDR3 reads CASSADSSGRDGNEQFF. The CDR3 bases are TGTGCCAGCAGCGCCGACTCTAGCGGGAGGGATGGGAATGAGCAGTTCTTC.

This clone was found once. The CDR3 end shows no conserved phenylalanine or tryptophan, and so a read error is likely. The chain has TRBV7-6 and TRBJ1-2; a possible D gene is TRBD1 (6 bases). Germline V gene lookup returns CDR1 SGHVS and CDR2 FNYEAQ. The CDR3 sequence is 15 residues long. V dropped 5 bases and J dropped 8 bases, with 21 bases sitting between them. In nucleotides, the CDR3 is TGTGCCAGCAGCGGTGTGCGGGGGCGTCGTGAGGGCTACACCCTC. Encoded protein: CASSGVRGRREGYTL.

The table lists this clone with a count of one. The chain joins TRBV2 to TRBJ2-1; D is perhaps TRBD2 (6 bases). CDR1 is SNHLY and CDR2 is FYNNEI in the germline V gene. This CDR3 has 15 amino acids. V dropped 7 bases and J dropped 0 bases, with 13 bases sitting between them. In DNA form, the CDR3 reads TGTGCCAGCATGCCGGGCGGGACCTCCTACAATGAGCAGTTCTTC. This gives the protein CASMPGGTSYNEQFF.

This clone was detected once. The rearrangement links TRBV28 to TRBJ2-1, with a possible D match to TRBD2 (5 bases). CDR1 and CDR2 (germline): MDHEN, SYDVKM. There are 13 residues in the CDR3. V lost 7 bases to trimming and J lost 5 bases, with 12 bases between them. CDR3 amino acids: CASTLGRHNEQFF. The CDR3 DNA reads TGTGCCAGCACCCTAGGGAGACACAATGAGCAGTTCTTC.

For the CDR3, the DNA is TGTGCCTGGAGCCCCGAGAGAAACTCACCCCTCCACTTT. It yields the protein CAWSPERNSPLHF. The chain links TRBV30 to TRBJ1-6; D gene ambiguous. The CDR3 runs 13 residues. The V and J ends lost 3 bases and 10 bases respectively, with 13 bases between them. The germline CDR1 and CDR2 sequences are GTSNPN and SVGIG (reference sequence).

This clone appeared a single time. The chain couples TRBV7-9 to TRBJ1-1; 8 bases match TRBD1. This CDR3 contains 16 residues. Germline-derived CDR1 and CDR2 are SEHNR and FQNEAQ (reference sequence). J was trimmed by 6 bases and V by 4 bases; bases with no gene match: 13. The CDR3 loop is CASSSQGATVGAEAFF. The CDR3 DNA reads TGTGCCAGCAGCTCGCAGGGGGCTACCGTTGGTGCTGAAGCTTTCTTT.

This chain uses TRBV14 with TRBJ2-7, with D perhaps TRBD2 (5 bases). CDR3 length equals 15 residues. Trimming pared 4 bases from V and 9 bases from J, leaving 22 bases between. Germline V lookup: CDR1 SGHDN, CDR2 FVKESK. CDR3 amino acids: CASSRRRGIDGGQYF. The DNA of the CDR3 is TGTGCCAGCAGCCGGAGGAGAGGTATCGACGGAGGGCAGTACTTC. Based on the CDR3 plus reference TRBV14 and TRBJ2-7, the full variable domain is EAGVTQFPSHSVIEKGQTVTLRCDPISGHDNLYWYRRVMGKEIKFLLHFVKESKQDESGMPNNRFLAERTGGTYSTLKVQPAELEDSGVYFCASSRRRGIDGGQYFGPGTRLTVT.

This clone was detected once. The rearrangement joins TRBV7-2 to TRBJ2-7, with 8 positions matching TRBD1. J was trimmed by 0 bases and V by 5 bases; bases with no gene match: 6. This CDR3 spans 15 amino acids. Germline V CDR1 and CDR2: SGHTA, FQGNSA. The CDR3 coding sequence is TGTGCCAGCAGCGAAGCCGGGACAGGCTCCTACGAGCAGTACTTC. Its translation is CASSEAGTGSYEQYF.

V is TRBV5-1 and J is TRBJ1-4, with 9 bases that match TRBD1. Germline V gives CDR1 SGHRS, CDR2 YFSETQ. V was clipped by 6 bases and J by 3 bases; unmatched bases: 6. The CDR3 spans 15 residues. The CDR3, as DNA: TGCGCCAGCACGGGACAGGGCTCCCCTAATGAAAAACTGTTTTTT. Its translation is CASTGQGSPNEKLFF.

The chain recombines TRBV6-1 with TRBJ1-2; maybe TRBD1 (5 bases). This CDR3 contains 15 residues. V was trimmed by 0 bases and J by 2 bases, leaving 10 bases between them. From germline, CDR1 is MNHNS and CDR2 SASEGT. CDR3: CASSEAQGGNYGYTF. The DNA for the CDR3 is TGTGCCAGCAGTGAAGCGCAGGGAGGCAACTATGGCTACACCTTC.

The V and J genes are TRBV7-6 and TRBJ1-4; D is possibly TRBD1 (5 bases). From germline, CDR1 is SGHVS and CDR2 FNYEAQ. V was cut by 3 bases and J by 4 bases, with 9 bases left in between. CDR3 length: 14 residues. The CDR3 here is CASSLGPVNEKLFF. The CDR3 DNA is TGTGCCAGCAGCTTGGGGCCTGTTAATGAAAAACTGTTTTTT.

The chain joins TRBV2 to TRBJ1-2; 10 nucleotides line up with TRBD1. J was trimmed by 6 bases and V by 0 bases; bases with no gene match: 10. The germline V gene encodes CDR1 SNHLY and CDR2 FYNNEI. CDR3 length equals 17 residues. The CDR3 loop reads CASSEAKETGGEDGYTF. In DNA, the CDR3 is TGTGCCAGCAGTGAAGCGAAGGAGACAGGGGGCGAGGATGGCTACACCTTC. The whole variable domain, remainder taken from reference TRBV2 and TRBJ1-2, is EPEVTQTPSHQVTQMGQEVILRCVPISNHLYFYWYRQILGQKVEFLVSFYNNEISEKSEIFDDQFSVERPDGSNFTLKIRSTKLEDSAMYFCASSEAKETGGEDGYTFGSGTRLTVV.

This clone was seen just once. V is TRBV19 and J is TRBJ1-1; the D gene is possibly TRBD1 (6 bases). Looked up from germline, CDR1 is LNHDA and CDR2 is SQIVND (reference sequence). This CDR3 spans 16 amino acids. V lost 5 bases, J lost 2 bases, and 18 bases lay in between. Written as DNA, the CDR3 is TGTGCCAGTAGTCCTTGGCGGGCAGGGGCCAACACTGAAGCTTTCTTT. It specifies CASSPWRAGANTEAFF.

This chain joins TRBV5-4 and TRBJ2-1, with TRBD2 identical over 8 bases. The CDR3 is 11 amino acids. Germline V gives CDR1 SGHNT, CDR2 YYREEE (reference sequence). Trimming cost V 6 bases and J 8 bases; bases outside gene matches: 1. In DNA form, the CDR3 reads TGTGCCAGCACCGGGGGGGATGAGCAGTTCTTC. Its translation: CASTGGDEQFF. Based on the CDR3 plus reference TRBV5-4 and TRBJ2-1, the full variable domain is ETGVTQSPTHLIKTRGQQVTLRCSSQSGHNTVSWYQQALGQGPQFIFQYYREEENGRGNFPPRFSGLQFPNYSSELNVNALELDDSALYLCASTGGDEQFFGPGTRLTVL.

Here the CDR3 reads CASSPRRGAGGKEQFF. The CDR3 DNA reads as TGTGCCAGCAGCCCCCGTAGGGGGGCCGGGGGGAAAGAGCAGTTCTTC. The chain carries TRBV7-8 and TRBJ2-1, with a weak D call TRBD2 (7 bases). Germline CDR1 and CDR2: SGHVS and FQNEAQ. This CDR3 has 16 amino acids. Trimming pared 5 bases from V and 10 bases from J, leaving 24 bases between.

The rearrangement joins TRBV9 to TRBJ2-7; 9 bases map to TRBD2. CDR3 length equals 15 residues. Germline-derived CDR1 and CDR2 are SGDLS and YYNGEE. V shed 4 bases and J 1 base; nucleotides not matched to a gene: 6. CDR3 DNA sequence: TGTGCCAGCAGCCCACCGGGACTAGCATCCTACGAGCAGTACTTC. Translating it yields CASSPPGLASYEQYF.

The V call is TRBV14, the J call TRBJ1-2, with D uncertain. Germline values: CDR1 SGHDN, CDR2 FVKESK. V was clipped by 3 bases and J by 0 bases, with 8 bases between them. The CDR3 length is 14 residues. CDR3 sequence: CASSQGRANYGYTF. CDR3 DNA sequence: TGTGCCAGCAGCCAGGGGAGAGCTAACTATGGCTACACCTTC.

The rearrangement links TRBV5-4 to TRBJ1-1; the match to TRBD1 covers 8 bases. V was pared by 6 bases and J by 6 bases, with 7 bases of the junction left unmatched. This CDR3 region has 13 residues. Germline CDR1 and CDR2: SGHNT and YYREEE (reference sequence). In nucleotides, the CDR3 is TGTGCCAGCACCAGGACAGGGCGGGCTGAAGCTTTCTTT. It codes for CASTRTGRAEAFF.

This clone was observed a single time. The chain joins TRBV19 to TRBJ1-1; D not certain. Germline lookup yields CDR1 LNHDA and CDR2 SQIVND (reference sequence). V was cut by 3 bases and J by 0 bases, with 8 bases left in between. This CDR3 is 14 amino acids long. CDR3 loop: CASSISFMNTEAFF. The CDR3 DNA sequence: TGTGCCAGTAGTATTAGCTTCATGAACACTGAAGCTTTCTTT. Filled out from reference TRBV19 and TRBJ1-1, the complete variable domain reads DGGITQSPKYLFRKEGQNVTLSCEQNLNHDAMYWYRQDPGQGLRLIYYSQIVNDFQKGDIAEGYSVSREKKESFPLTVTSAQKNPTAFYLCASSISFMNTEAFFGQGTRLTVV.

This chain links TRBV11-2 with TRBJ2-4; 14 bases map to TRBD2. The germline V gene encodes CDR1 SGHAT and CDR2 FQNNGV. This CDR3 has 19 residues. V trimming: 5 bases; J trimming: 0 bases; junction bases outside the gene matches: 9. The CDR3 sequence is CASSVGLAGAKLAKNIQYF. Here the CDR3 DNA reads TGTGCCAGCAGCGTGGGACTAGCGGGAGCCAAACTAGCCAAAAACATTCAGTACTTC.

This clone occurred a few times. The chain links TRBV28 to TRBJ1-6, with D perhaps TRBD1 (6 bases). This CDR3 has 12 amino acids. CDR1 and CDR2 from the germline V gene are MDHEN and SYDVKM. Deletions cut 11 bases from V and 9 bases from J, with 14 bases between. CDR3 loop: CAGAGAGSPLHF. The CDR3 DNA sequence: TGTGCCGGGGCGGGGGCCGGTTCACCCCTCCACTTT. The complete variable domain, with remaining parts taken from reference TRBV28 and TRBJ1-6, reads DVKVTQSSRYLVKRTGEKVFLECVQDMDHENMFWYRQDPGLGLRLIYFSYDVKMKEKGDIPEGYSVSREKKERFSLILESASTNQTSMYLCAGAGAGSPLHFGNGTRLTVT.

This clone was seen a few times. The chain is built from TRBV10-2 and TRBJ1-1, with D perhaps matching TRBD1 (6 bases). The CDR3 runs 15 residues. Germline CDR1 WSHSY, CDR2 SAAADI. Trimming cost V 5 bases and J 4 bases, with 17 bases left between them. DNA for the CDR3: TGCGCCAGCAGTCGAATCAACAGGGTGAGCACTGAAGCTTTCTTT. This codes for CASSRINRVSTEAFF.

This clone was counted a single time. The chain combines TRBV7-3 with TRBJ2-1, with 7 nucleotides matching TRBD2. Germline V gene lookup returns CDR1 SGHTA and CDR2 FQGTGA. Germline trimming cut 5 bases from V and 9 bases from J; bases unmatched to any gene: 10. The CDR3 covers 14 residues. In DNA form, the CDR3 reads TGTGCCAGCAGCCCTGGGACCCGCGGGGGTGAGCAGTTCTTC. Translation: CASSPGTRGGEQFF.

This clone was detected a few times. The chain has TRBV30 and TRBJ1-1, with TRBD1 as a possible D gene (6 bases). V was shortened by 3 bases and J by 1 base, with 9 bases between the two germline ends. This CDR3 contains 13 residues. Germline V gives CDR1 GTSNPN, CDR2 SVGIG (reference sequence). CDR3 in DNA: TGTGCCTGGAGAAGGGGGTGGAACACTGAAGCTTTCTTT. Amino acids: CAWRRGWNTEAFF.

CDR3 nucleotides: TGTGCCAGCAGCTTAGGGACACCAAGCTCTGGAAACACCATATATTTT. It codes for CASSLGTPSSGNTIYF. The gene calls are TRBV7-2 and TRBJ1-3; D is perhaps TRBD1 (5 bases). The germline CDR1 and CDR2 sequences are SGHTA and FQGNSA. V was pared by 1 base and J by 0 bases, with 10 bases between. This CDR3 is 16 amino acids long.

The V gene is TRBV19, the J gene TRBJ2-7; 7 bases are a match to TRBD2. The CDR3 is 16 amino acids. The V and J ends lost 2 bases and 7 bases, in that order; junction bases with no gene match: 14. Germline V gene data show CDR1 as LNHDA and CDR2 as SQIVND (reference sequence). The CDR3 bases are TGTGCCAGTAGTATAACGGGGAGGGCCCGGGGGTCGGAGCAGTACTTC. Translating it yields CASSITGRARGSEQYF.

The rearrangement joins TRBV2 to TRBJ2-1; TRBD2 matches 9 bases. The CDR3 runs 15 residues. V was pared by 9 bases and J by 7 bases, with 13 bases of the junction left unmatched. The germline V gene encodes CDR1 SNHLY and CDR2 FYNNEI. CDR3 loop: CASAAEGLAGNEQFF. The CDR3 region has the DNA TGTGCCAGTGCGGCCGAGGGACTAGCCGGGAATGAGCAGTTCTTC.